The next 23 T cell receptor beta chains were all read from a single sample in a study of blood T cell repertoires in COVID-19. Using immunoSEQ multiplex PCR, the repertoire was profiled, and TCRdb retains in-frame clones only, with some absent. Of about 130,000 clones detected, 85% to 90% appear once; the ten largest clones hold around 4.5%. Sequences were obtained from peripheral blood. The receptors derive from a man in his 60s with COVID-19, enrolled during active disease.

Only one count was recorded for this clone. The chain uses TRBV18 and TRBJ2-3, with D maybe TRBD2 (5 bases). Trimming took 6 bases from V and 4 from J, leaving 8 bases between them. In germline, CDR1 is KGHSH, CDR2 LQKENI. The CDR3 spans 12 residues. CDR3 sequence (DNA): TGTGCCAGCTCGGAGGAAGCAGATACGCAGTATTTT. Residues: CASSEEADTQYF.

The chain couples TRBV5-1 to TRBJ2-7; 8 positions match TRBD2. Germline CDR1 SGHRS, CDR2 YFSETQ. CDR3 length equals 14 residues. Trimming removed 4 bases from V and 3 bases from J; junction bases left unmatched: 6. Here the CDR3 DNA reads TGCGCCAGCAGCCCACTAGCGGCGGACTACGAGCAGTACTTC. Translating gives CASSPLAADYEQYF.

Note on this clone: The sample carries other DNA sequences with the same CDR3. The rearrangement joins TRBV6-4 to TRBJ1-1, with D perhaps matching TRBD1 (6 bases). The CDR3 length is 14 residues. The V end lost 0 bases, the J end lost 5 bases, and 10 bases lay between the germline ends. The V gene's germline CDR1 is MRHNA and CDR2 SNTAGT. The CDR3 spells CASSDSSRGTEAFF. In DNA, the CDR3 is TGTGCCAGCAGTGACTCGTCCAGGGGTACTGAAGCTTTCTTT.

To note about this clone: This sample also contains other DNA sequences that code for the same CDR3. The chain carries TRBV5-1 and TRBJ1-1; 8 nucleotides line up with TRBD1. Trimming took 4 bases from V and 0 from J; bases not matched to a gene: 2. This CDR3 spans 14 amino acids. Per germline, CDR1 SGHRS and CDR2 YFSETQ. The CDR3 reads CASSGGQVNTEAFF. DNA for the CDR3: TGCGCCAGCAGCGGGGGACAGGTGAACACTGAAGCTTTCTTT.

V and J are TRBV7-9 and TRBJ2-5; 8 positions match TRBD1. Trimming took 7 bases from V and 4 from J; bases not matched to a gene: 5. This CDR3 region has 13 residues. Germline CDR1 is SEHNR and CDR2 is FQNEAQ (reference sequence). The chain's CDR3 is CASTRQGRETQYF. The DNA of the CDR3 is TGTGCCAGCACCCGACAGGGGAGAGAGACCCAGTACTTC.

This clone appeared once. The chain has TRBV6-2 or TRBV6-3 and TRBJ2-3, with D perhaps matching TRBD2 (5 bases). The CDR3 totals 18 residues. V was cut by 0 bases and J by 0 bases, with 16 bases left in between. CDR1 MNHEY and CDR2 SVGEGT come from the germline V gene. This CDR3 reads CASSYSSLPGSSTDTQYF. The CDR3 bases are TGTGCCAGCAGTTACTCCTCTCTACCGGGGTCTAGCACAGATACGCAGTATTTT.

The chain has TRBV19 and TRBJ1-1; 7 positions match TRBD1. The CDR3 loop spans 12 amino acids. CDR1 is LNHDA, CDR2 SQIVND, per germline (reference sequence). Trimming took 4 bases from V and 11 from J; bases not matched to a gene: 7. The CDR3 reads CASSNWDRGAFF. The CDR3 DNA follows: TGTGCCAGTAGTAACTGGGACAGAGGGGCTTTCTTT.

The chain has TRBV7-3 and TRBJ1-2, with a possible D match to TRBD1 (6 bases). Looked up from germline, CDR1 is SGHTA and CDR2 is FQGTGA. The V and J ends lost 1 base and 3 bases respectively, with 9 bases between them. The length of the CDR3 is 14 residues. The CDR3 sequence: CASSLSPGDYGYTF. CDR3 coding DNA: TGTGCCAGCAGCTTAAGCCCAGGGGACTATGGCTACACCTTC. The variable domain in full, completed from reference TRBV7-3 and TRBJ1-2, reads GAGVSQTPSNKVTEKGKYVELRCDPISGHTALYWYRQSLGQGPEFLIYFQGTGAADDSGLPNDRFFAVRPEGSVSTLKIQRTERGDSAVYLCASSLSPGDYGYTFGSGTRLTVV.

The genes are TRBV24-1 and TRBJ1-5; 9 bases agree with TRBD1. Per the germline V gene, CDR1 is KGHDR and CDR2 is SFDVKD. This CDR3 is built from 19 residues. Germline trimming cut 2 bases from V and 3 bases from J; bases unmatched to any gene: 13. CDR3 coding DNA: TGTGCCACCAGTGATTCCCCGGGACAGGGCGAGGGGATCAATCAGCCCCAGCATTTT. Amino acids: CATSDSPGQGEGINQPQHF.

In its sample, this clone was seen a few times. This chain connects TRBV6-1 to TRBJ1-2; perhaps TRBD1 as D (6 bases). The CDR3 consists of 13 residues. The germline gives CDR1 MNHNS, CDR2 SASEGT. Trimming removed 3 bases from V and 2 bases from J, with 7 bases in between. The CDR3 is CASSDTGNYGYTF. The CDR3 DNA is TGTGCCAGCAGTGATACAGGGAACTATGGCTACACCTTC.

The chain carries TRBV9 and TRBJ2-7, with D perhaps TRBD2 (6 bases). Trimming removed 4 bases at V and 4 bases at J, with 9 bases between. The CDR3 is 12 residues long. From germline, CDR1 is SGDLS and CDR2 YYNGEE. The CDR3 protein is CASSPGGYEQYF. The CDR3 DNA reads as TGTGCCAGCAGCCCAGGAGGGTACGAGCAGTACTTC.

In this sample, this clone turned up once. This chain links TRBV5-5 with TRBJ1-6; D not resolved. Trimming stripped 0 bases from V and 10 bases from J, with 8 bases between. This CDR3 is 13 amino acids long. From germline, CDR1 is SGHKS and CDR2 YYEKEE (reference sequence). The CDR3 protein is CASSLAPGSPLHF. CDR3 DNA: TGTGCCAGCAGCTTGGCCCCGGGGTCACCCCTCCACTTT.

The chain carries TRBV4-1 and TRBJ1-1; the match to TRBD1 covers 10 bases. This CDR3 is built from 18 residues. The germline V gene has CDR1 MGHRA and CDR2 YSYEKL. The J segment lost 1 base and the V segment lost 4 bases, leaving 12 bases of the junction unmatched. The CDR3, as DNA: TGCGCCAGCAGCCCACGGGACAGGGGCGCCTTGGGGAACACTGAAGCTTTCTTT. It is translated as CASSPRDRGALGNTEAFF.

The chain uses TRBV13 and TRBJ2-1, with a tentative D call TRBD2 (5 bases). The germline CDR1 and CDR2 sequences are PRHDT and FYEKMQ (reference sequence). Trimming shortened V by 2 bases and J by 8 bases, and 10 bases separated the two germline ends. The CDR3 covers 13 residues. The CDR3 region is CASSLFEADEQFF. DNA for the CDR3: TGTGCCAGCAGCTTATTCGAAGCGGATGAGCAGTTCTTC.

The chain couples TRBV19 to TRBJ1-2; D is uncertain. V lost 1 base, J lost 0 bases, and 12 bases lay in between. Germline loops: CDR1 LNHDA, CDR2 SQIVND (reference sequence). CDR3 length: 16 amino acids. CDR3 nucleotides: TGTGCCAGTAGTATAGGTCGGGTGGCGACTAACTATGGCTACACCTTC. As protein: CASSIGRVATNYGYTF.

The CDR3 nucleotides read TGTGCCAGCAGCGTAGGCGGGGGGAGCGGGGAGCTGTTTTTT. Amino acids: CASSVGGGSGELFF. The chain recombines TRBV9 with TRBJ2-2; 8 nucleotides align to TRBD2. The V segment lost 0 bases and the J segment 7 bases; nucleotides outside the gene matches: 2. The CDR3 extends over 14 amino acids. Germline V gene lookup returns CDR1 SGDLS and CDR2 YYNGEE.

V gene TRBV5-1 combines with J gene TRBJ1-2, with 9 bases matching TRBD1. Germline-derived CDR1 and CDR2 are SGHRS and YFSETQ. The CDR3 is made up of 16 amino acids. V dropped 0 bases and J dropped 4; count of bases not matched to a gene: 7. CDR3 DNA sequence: TGCGCCAGCAGCTTGGTTTACAGGGGGCTTAGCTATGGCTACACCTTC. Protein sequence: CASSLVYRGLSYGYTF.

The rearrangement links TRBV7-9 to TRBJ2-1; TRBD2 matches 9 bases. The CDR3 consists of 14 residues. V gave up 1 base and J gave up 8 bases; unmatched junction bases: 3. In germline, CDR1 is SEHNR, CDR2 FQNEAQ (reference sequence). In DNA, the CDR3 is TGTGCCAGCAGCTTAGGGACTAGCGTCGATGAGCAGTTCTTC. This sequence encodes CASSLGTSVDEQFF.

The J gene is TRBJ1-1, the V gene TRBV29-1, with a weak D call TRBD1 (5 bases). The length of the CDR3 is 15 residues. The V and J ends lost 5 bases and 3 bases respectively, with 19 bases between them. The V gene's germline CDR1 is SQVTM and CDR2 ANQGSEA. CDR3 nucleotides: TGCAGCGTTCTGGGGGGGAGGTCTGGGGACACTGAAGCTTTCTTT. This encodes CSVLGGRSGDTEAFF.

The CDR3: CASSDSYGHPGNEQFF. CDR3 nucleotide sequence: TGTGCCAGCAGTGACTCTTACGGACACCCAGGGAATGAGCAGTTCTTC. The chain joins TRBV6-4 to TRBJ2-1; weak D call: TRBD1 (5 bases). Germline values: CDR1 MRHNA, CDR2 SNTAGT. The CDR3 runs to 16 residues. Trimming cost V 0 bases and J 7 bases, with 16 bases left between them.

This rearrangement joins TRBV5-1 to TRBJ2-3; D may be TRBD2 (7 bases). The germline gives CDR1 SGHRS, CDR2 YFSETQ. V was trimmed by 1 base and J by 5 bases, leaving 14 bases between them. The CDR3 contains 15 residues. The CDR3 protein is CASSLPSGGRDTQYF. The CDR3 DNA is TGCGCCAGCAGCTTGCCTTCCGGGGGGCGAGATACGCAGTATTTT.

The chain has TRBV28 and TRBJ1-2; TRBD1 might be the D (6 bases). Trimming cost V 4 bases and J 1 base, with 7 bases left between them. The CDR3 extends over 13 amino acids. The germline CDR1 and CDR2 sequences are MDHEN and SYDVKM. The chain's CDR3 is CASSSGVNYGYTF. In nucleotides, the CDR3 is TGTGCCAGCAGTTCAGGGGTTAACTATGGCTACACCTTC.

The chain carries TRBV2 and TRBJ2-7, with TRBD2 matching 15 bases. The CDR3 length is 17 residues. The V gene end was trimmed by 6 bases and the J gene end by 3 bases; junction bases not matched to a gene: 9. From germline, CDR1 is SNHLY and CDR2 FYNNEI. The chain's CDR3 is CASSRTSGGAGNYEQYF. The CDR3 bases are TGTGCCAGCAGCCGGACTAGCGGGGGGGCCGGAAACTACGAGCAGTACTTC.